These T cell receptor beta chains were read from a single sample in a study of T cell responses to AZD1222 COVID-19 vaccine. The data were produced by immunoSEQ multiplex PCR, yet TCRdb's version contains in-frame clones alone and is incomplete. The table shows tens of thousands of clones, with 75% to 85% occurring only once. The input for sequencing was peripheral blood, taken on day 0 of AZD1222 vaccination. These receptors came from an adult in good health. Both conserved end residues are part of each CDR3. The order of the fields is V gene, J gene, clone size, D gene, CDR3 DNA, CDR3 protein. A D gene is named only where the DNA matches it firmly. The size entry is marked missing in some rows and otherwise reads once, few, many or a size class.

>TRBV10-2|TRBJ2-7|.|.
TGCGCCAGCCGACTAGGGGTCTACGAGCAGTACTTC
CASRLGVYEQYF
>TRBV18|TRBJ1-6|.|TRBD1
TGTGCCAGCTCACCCTTAAGGACAGGCGTCAATTCACCCCTCCACTTT
CASSPLRTGVNSPLHF
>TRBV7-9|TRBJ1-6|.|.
TGTGCCAGCAGCTTAGAGGGTTCACCCCTCCACTTT
CASSLEGSPLHF
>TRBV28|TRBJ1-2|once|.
TGTGCCAGCAGTTTGTCGAGAGATGGCTACACCTTC
CASSLSRDGYTF
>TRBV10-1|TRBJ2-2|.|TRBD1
TGCGCCAGCAGTGGGACAGGGAACACCGGGGAGCTGTTTTTT
CASSGTGNTGELFF
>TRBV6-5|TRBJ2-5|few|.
TGTGCCAGCAGGAAGACAGATCAAGAGACCCAGTACTTC
CASRKTDQETQYF
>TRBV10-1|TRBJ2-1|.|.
TGCGCCAGCGCCGTAACCCGGGACACCTACTACAATGAGCAGTTCTTC
CASAVTRDTYYNEQFF
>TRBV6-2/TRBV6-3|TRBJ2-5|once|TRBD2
TGTGCCAGCAGCCTCGTGATAGCGGGTACTCAAGAGACCCAGTACTTC
CASSLVIAGTQETQYF
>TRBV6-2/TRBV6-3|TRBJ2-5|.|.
TGTGCCAGCAGTATTGGGGGGATGATTGAGACCCAGTACTTC
CASSIGGMIETQYF
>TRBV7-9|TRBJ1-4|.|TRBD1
TGTGCCAGCAGCCCGACCGCCGGACAGGGGGATAATCTGTTTTTT
CASSPTAGQGDNLFF
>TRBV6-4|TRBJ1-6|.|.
TGTGCCAGCAGTGAGTTTACAGGGAATTCACCCCTCCACTTT
CASSEFTGNSPLHF
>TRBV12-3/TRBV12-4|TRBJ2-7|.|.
TGTGCCAGCAGTGGCCATCCATCGGGCGAGCAGTACTTC
CASSGHPSGEQYF
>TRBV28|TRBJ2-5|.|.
TGTGCCAGCAGTTCCCAAGGGGGGGGGAGAGAGACCCAGTACTTC
CASSSQGGGRETQYF
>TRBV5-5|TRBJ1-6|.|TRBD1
TGTGCCAGCAGCTTGGTCGGCAGGGGGAATAATTCACCCCTCCACTTT
CASSLVGRGNNSPLHF
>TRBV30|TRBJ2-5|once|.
TGTGCCTGGAGTACTTTAAGCGGTCAAGAGACCCAGTACTTC
CAWSTLSGQETQYF
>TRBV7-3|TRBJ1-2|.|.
TGTGCCAGCAGCTTAACGCCGAGGGGGACATCAGGAGGCTACACCTTC
CASSLTPRGTSGGYTF
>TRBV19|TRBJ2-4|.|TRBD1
TGTGCCAGTCAACCGACAGGGGCCAAAAACATTCAGTACTTC
CASQPTGAKNIQYF
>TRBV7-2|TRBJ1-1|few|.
TGTGCCAGCAGGCGTCTACACAGGGAAACTGAAGCTTTCTTT
CASRRLHRETEAFF
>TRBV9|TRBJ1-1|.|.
TGTGCCAGCAGCGTAGGGAGGAACACTGAAGCTTTCTTT
CASSVGRNTEAFF
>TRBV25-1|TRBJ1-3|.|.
TGTGCCACTAGGACGACGGGTGGAAACACCATATATTTT
CATRTTGGNTIYF
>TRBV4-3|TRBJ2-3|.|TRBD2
TGCGCCAGCAGCCAAGATTGGCCTAGCGGGGGGGCCGGGGCAGATACGCAGTATTTT
CASSQDWPSGGAGADTQYF
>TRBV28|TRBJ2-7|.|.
TGTGCCAGCATTGGGGGCAGCCGGGCCCCAACCTTC
CASIGGSRAPTF
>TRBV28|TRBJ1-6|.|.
TGTGCCAGCAGTCTGAAGCCACCCGGTCCCCTCCACTTT
CASSLKPPGPLHF
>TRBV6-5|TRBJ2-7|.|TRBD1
TGTGCCAGCAGTTCGCCGGGACAGGGGTACGAGCAGTACTTC
CASSSPGQGYEQYF
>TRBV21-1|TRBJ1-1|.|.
TGTGCCAGCAGCAATGGGTTTTCGGAAAAGAACACTGAAGCTTTCTTT
CASSNGFSEKNTEAFF